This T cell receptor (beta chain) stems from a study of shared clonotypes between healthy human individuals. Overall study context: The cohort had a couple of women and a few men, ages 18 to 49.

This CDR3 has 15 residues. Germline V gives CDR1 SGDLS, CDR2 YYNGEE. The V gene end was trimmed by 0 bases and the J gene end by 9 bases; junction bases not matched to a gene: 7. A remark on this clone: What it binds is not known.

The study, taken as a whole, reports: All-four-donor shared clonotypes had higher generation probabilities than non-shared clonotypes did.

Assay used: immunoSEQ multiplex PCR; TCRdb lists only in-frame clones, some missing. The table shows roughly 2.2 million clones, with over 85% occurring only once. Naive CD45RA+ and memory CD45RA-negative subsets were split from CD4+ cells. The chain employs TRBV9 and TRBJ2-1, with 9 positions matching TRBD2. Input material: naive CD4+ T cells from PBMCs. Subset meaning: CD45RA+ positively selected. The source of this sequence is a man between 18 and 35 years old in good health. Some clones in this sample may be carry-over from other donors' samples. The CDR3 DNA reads TGTGCCAGCAGCGTAGTGGCGGGAGGGCCGCGTGAGCAGTTCTTC. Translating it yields CASSVVAGGPREQFF.